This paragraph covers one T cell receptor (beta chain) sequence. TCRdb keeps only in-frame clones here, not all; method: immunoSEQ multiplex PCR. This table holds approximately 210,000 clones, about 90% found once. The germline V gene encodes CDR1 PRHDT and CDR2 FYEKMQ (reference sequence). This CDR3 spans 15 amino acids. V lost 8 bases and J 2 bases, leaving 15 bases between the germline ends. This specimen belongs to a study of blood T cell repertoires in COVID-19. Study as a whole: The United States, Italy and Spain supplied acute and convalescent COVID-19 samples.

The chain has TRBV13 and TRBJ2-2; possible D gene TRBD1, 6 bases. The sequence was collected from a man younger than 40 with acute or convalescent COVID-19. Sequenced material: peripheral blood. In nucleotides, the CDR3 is TGTGCCAGCCGACAGACAGGCTATAACACCGGGGAGCTGTTTTTT. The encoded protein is CASRQTGYNTGELFF.